The clone carrying this T cell receptor beta chain occurred once. The method was immunoSEQ multiplex PCR; TCRdb's version includes in-frame clones alone and lacks a portion of them. The data hold roughly 1.5 million clones, with 95% to 99% observed a single time. Germline V gene sequence: CDR1 LNHDA, CDR2 SQIVND (reference sequence). The length of the CDR3 is 12 residues. With 7 bases removed from V and 4 bases from J, the gap between germline ends came to 10 bases. This specimen comes from a study of shared clonotypes between healthy human individuals. Sequencing was carried out using naive CD4+ T cells sorted from blood. Regarding subset: CD45RA+ positively selected. This sequence joins TRBV19 and TRBJ1-2; D uncertain. This TCR came from a young man in good health. The chain's CDR3 is CASNGLAYGYTF. The CDR3 DNA reads as TGTGCCAGTAACGGGTTGGCCTATGGCTACACCTTC. The whole variable domain, remainder taken from reference TRBV19 and TRBJ1-2, is DGGITQSPKYLFRKEGQNVTLSCEQNLNHDAMYWYRQDPGQGLRLIYYSQIVNDFQKGDIAEGYSVSREKKESFPLTVTSAQKNPTAFYLCASNGLAYGYTFGSGTRLTVV.